This T cell receptor (beta chain) was recovered during a study of response to subunit inactivated influenza vaccine. Comments on this clonotype: Its antigen is unidentified.

Germline V gene data show CDR1 as SGHVS and CDR2 as FQNEAQ. Trimming removed 5 bases from V and 4 bases from J, with 12 bases in between. This CDR3 region has 15 residues. TCRdb re-called the RT-PCR reads with MiXCR, one entry per CDR3 protein. The table has hundreds of thousands of distinct CDR3 sequences, around 13% seen once; the top ten hold approximately 7.6%. Broader study findings: Authors suggested that a seasonal influenza vaccination recruits few new T cells each time.

This clonotype was obtained from a man aged 50 to 59 who received an inactivated influenza vaccine. The rearrangement joins TRBV7-8 to TRBJ2-6; the D gene could be TRBD1 or TRBD2 (5 bases each). Sequences were derived from PBMCs from blood, sampled approximately 15 days before vaccination. Here the CDR3 DNA reads TGTGCCAGCAGCATCCGTCGGGGCGGGGCCAACGTCCTGACTTTC. Amino acid sequence: CASSIRRGGANVLTF.